This T cell receptor (beta chain) was observed in a study of Graves' ophthalmopathy and Graves' hyperthyroidism. General observations from the study: From stable hyperthyroidism, ophthalmopathy was separated by a 13-signature model with just over 85% sensitivity and under 84% specificity. Most thyroid clonotypes expanded beyond 0.001 frequency were also found in blood.

Amplification targeted the TCR beta CDR3 regions, with RNA transcripts as the source material. HTBI primers were used in a first-round RT-PCR, which preceded a second-round multiplex PCR. TCRdb re-derived calls from the multiplex PCR reads in MiXCR, one entry per CDR3 protein. The sample records around 1.1 million distinct CDR3 sequences, about 36% being singletons. The germline V gene encodes CDR1 SGHTA and CDR2 FQGNSA. J lost 2 bases, V lost 4 bases, and 8 bases had no gene match. The CDR3 is 16 amino acids. Diagnoses were established from clinical symptoms, serum thyroxine, TRAb, thyroid ultrasound and orbital computed tomography. For this clonotype: Its antigen is still unknown.

This rearrangement joins TRBV7-2 to TRBJ2-5, with 9 nucleotides matching TRBD1. The source of this sequence is an adult man with Graves' hyperthyroidism. Sequencing used peripheral blood or thyroid tissue (not recorded which). As DNA, the CDR3 is TGTGCCAGCAGCTCTACCGGGACAGGGCGACAAGAGACCCAGTACTTC. Translated: CASSSTGTGRQETQYF.